This T cell receptor beta chain derives from a study of blood T cells in healthy people across ages. The use of a sample-barcoded 5' primer and a J-beta primer mix characterized a second PCR of roughly 7 to 12 cycles. Each CDR3 protein is one row after TCRdb ran MiXCR on the 5' RACE reads. The data hold more than 500,000 distinct CDR3 sequences, with about 27% observed a single time. Trimming removed 1 base from V and 8 bases from J, with 8 bases in between. CDR1 and CDR2 from the germline V gene are SQVTM and ANQGSEA. The CDR3 has 11 residues. This clonotype has just a few counts. These data also featured in a second study, about T cells of mothers and their children. That study adds: Each donor was one of three healthy Caucasian mothers or one of their six children.

The chain is built from TRBV29-1 and TRBJ1-2; no reliable D call. The origin of this receptor is a boy between 2 and 15 years old in good health. The sample consisted of blood. The CDR3 bases are TGCAGCGTTGAAGGCAGCGGGGGCTACACCTTC. Protein: CSVEGSGGYTF.